This entry lists 31 T cell receptor beta chains sequenced from one sample in a study of OX40 agonist ivuxolimab in advanced cancers. The table came from immunoSEQ multiplex PCR; TCRdb's copy has only in-frame clones and leaves some out. The table has approximately 68,000 clones, approximately 81% seen once. Specimen: CD4+ or CD8+ T cells sorted from blood, collected in a trial of the OX40 agonist ivuxolimab. All receptors come from an adult with an advanced solid tumor such as melanoma, head and neck, liver or kidney cancer.

This clone is a singleton in its sample. The junction differs from germline at one of its ends, possibly a read error. This chain uses TRBV6-1 with TRBJ2-5; D is unclear. CDR1 MNHNS and CDR2 SASEGT come from the germline V gene. The CDR3 length is 12 residues. Here the CDR3 DNA reads TGTGCCGGCAGCCTCGCCGGAGAGACCCAGTACTTC. Residues: CAGSLAGETQYF.

CDR3 in amino acids: CASSHPGQGAGEQYF. The CDR3 nucleotides read TGCGCCAGCAGCCACCCGGGACAGGGGGCGGGGGAGCAGTACTTC. The chain links TRBV4-1 to TRBJ2-7; TRBD1 agrees at 12 bases. The CDR3 sequence is 15 residues long. Germline CDR1 and CDR2: MGHRA and YSYEKL. Trimming removed 3 bases from V and 7 bases from J; junction bases left unmatched: 7.

The chain carries TRBV5-1 and TRBJ2-2; a possible D gene is TRBD1 (5 bases). In germline, CDR1 is SGHRS, CDR2 YFSETQ. The V and J ends lost 4 bases and 0 bases respectively, with 7 bases between them. The CDR3 runs to 14 residues. This CDR3 is CASSVTANTGELFF. Here the CDR3 DNA reads TGCGCCAGCAGCGTGACAGCGAACACCGGGGAGCTGTTTTTT.

J is TRBJ2-7 and V is TRBV6-6; weak D call: TRBD1 (6 bases). Germline CDR1 is MNHNY and CDR2 is SVGAGI (reference sequence). V was shortened by 4 bases and J by 0 bases, with 13 bases between the two germline ends. The CDR3 contains 15 residues. CDR3: CASSSSRTVSYEQYF. The CDR3 DNA reads TGTGCCAGCAGTTCCTCTCGGACAGTCTCCTACGAGCAGTACTTC.

V and J are TRBV6-1 and TRBJ1-5; a weak D match, TRBD1 (5 bases). Germline CDR1 reads MNHNS; CDR2 reads SASEGT. With 7 bases removed from V and 2 bases from J, the gap between germline ends came to 15 bases. This CDR3 region has 15 residues. CDR3 in DNA: TGTGCCAGCAAATGGGAGGGGCAGGGCAATCAGCCCCAGCATTTT. It encodes CASKWEGQGNQPQHF.

The CDR3 here is CASSPRRKDEQYF. In DNA, the CDR3 is TGTGCCAGCAGCCCCCGCAGGAAGGACGAGCAGTACTTC. This chain links TRBV7-9 with TRBJ2-7; no definite D call. Trimming took off 5 bases at V and 5 bases at J, with 13 bases between the two ends. CDR3 length: 13 amino acids. Germline CDR1 and CDR2: SEHNR and FQNEAQ (reference sequence).

The genes are TRBV11-3 and TRBJ2-7, with TRBD2 matching over 7 bases. The V gene end was trimmed by 1 base and the J gene end by 2 bases; junction bases not matched to a gene: 5. This CDR3 region has 15 residues. CDR1 is SGHNT, CDR2 YENEEA, per germline. CDR3 sequence: CASSLASGETYEQYF. The CDR3 DNA reads as TGTGCCAGCAGCTTAGCCAGCGGGGAAACCTACGAGCAGTACTTC.

The V and J genes are TRBV27 and TRBJ1-4; no firm D call. Germline V gene data show CDR1 as MNHEY and CDR2 as SMNVEV (reference sequence). The CDR3 consists of 15 residues. Between the trimmed V and J ends, which lost 0 bases and 7 bases, there was a span of 12 bases. The CDR3 sequence is CASSLSRGISEKLFF. The CDR3 DNA reads as TGTGCCAGCAGTTTATCACGAGGGATAAGTGAAAAACTGTTTTTT.

The J gene is TRBJ1-5, the V gene TRBV6-6; no definite D call. This CDR3 comprises 14 residues. Trimming left V 0 bases short and J 5 bases short, with 8 bases between. Germline assignment: CDR1 MNHNY and CDR2 SVGAGI (reference sequence). The CDR3 region has the DNA TGTGCCAGCAGTTACTCTTCGATGGATCAGCCCCAGCATTTT. Translating gives CASSYSSMDQPQHF.

The J gene is TRBJ2-7, the V gene TRBV28, with D maybe TRBD2 (6 bases). V was shortened by 3 bases and J by 3 bases, with 12 bases between the two germline ends. This CDR3 region has 14 residues. CDR1 and CDR2 (germline): MDHEN, SYDVKM. CDR3 residues: CASSFSLGGYEQYF. The CDR3 DNA sequence: TGTGCCAGCAGTTTCTCCCTGGGAGGCTACGAGCAGTACTTC.

The CDR3 sequence: CASSESGTSYNEQFF. The CDR3 DNA reads as TGTGCCAGCAGCGAGTCCGGGACTAGTTACAATGAGCAGTTCTTC. The chain combines TRBV7-2 with TRBJ2-1; 8 nucleotides match TRBD2. V lost 5 bases, J lost 4 bases, and 7 bases stayed unmatched. This CDR3 comprises 15 residues. CDR1 is SGHTA and CDR2 is FQGNSA in the germline V gene.

This CDR3 reads CASRNRPSPLHF. The CDR3 DNA reads TGTGCCAGCAGAAACAGGCCTTCACCCCTCCACTTT. The chain recombines TRBV28 with TRBJ1-6, with D maybe TRBD1 (5 bases). The CDR3 is made up of 12 amino acids. CDR1 is MDHEN and CDR2 is SYDVKM in the germline V gene. The V and J ends lost 6 bases and 9 bases respectively, with 9 bases between them.

The chain combines TRBV7-9 with TRBJ2-7; D tentatively fits TRBD1 or TRBD2 (5 bases each). V lost 4 bases, J lost 2 bases, and 12 bases lay in between. Germline lookup yields CDR1 SEHNR and CDR2 FQNEAQ (reference sequence). This CDR3 has 14 amino acids. The CDR3 region has the DNA TGTGCCAGCAGCTCCCGGGACGCTACCTACGAGCAGTACTTC. Translating gives CASSSRDATYEQYF.

The chain uses TRBV9 and TRBJ2-2; 10 nucleotides agree with TRBD1. CDR1 and CDR2 from the germline V gene are SGDLS and YYNGEE. This CDR3 spans 18 amino acids. The V and J ends lost 0 bases and 1 base, in that order; junction bases with no gene match: 6. In DNA form, the CDR3 reads TGTGCCAGCAGCGTAGCTTGGGGACAGGGGTTGAACACCGGGGAGCTGTTTTTT. Translated, it gives CASSVAWGQGLNTGELFF.

This clone appeared once. This rearrangement joins TRBV6-6 to TRBJ2-5, with D unclear. This CDR3 has 12 residues. V was clipped by 2 bases and J by 2 bases, with 3 bases between them. The germline V gene has CDR1 MNHNY and CDR2 SVGAGI (reference sequence). The CDR3 is CASSYGQETQYF. In nucleotides, the CDR3 is TGTGCCAGCAGTTACGGACAAGAGACCCAGTACTTC.

The CDR3 protein is CASSRGGIGSGANVLTF. DNA for the CDR3: TGTGCCAGCAGCCGCGGGGGCATCGGCTCTGGGGCCAACGTCCTGACTTTC. The chain joins TRBV7-9 to TRBJ2-6, with D perhaps TRBD2 (7 bases). Per germline, CDR1 SEHNR and CDR2 FQNEAQ (reference sequence). V gave up 5 bases and J gave up 0 bases, with 14 bases separating them. The CDR3 covers 17 residues.

This chain links TRBV7-6 with TRBJ2-1; 9 nucleotides line up with TRBD1. This CDR3 has 16 residues. V gave up 5 bases and J gave up 6 bases; unmatched junction bases: 11. From germline, CDR1 is SGHVS and CDR2 FNYEAQ. The CDR3 spells CASSQQTGGAFNEQFF. CDR3 in DNA: TGTGCCAGCAGCCAACAAACAGGGGGCGCTTTCAATGAGCAGTTCTTC.

In DNA form, the CDR3 reads TGTGCCAGCAGCGCTCTGGGACAGGGTGGCACTGAAGCTTTCTTT. The encoded protein is CASSALGQGGTEAFF. The gene calls are TRBV9 and TRBJ1-1, with 9 bases lining up with TRBD1. The trim removed 3 bases at V and 4 bases at J, leaving 7 bases unmatched. The CDR3 is 15 amino acids. Per the germline V gene, CDR1 is SGDLS and CDR2 is YYNGEE.

CDR3 residues: CAWERQGALVYGYTF. In DNA, the CDR3 is TGTGCCTGGGAACGACAGGGGGCGCTCGTCTATGGCTACACCTTC. The rearrangement uses TRBV30 and TRBJ1-2; 10 nucleotides agree with TRBD1. The CDR3 runs 15 residues. Germline V gene lookup returns CDR1 GTSNPN and CDR2 SVGIG (reference sequence). With 5 bases clipped from V and 4 bases from J, the junction kept 10 bases outside the gene matches.

The chain is built from TRBV7-6 and TRBJ2-1; D is unresolved. CDR3 length: 11 residues. From germline, CDR1 is SGHVS and CDR2 FNYEAQ. V was trimmed by 3 bases and J by 10 bases, leaving 7 bases between them. CDR3 DNA: TGTGCCAGCAGCTTCTCCGGGGAGCAGTTCTTC. It yields the protein CASSFSGEQFF.

This sequence joins TRBV28 and TRBJ2-4, with D unresolved. Trimming took 7 bases from V and 2 from J, leaving 18 bases between them. The CDR3 spans 16 residues. The germline CDR1 and CDR2 sequences are MDHEN and SYDVKM. The CDR3: CASIPAQASPKNIQYF. DNA for the CDR3: TGTGCCAGCATCCCCGCCCAAGCGAGCCCCAAAAACATTCAGTACTTC.

In regard to this clone: The sample carries other DNA sequences with the same CDR3. The chain has TRBV7-3 and TRBJ2-3; TRBD2 aligns across 7 bases. This CDR3 comprises 14 residues. Unmatched junction bases numbered 6, after V lost 3 bases and J lost 6 bases. Germline V gives CDR1 SGHTA, CDR2 FQGTGA. CDR3 residues: CASSLGLTSDTQYF. The CDR3 region has the DNA TGTGCCAGCAGCTTGGGGTTGACTAGCGATACGCAGTATTTT.

J is TRBJ2-5 and V is TRBV11-2; TRBD2 matches at 10 bases. J lost 0 bases, V lost 1 base, and 5 bases had no gene match. This CDR3 comprises 17 residues. Germline V gene data show CDR1 as SGHAT and CDR2 as FQNNGV. CDR3 residues: CASSLGGLARYQETQYF. CDR3 nucleotide sequence: TGTGCCAGCAGCTTAGGGGGACTAGCGAGGTACCAAGAGACCCAGTACTTC.

This clone occurred a few times. The chain joins TRBV18 to TRBJ2-7, with TRBD2 as a possible D gene (5 bases). CDR1 and CDR2 (germline): KGHSH, LQKENI. This CDR3 has 11 amino acids. Trimming removed 8 bases at V and 5 bases at J, with 10 bases between. CDR3 residues: CASREGDEQYF. CDR3 coding DNA: TGTGCCAGCAGAGAGGGTGACGAGCAGTACTTC.

CDR3 sequence (DNA): TGTGCTAGTGGTTTGGTAACCATTACCACCGGGACAGAAAGATACGAGCAGTACTTC. It yields the protein CASGLVTITTGTERYEQYF. The chain joins TRBV12-5 to TRBJ2-7; 7 bases match TRBD1. The CDR3 is 19 residues long. Per germline, CDR1 LGHNT and CDR2 FRNRAP. Germline trimming cut 0 bases from V and 4 bases from J; bases unmatched to any gene: 18. Full variable domain (rest looked up from reference TRBV12-5 and TRBJ2-7): DARVTQTPRHKVTEMGQEVTMRCQPILGHNTVFWYRQTMMQGLELLAYFRNRAPLDDSGMPKDRFSAEMPDATLATLKIQPSEPRDSAVYFCASGLVTITTGTERYEQYFGPGTRLTVT.

This clone was observed a handful of times. The V call is TRBV5-6, the J call TRBJ2-3, with D tentatively TRBD1 (6 bases). The CDR3 length is 14 residues. In germline, CDR1 is SGHDT, CDR2 YYEEEE. With 2 bases removed from V and 3 bases from J, the gap between germline ends came to 10 bases. CDR3: CASSLQGTTDTQYF. CDR3 DNA: TGTGCCAGCAGCTTACAGGGTACGACAGATACGCAGTATTTT.

A few counts support this clone. The gene calls are TRBV7-2 and TRBJ1-1; the D is unclear. Deletions cut 6 bases from V and 0 bases from J, with 17 bases between. In germline, CDR1 is SGHTA, CDR2 FQGNSA. This CDR3 is built from 16 residues. The CDR3 is CASRERGLTLNTEAFF. CDR3 in DNA: TGTGCCAGCAGGGAACGGGGTCTCACCTTGAACACTGAAGCTTTCTTT.

J is TRBJ1-1 and V is TRBV7-9, with D perhaps matching TRBD1 (6 bases). Germline V lookup: CDR1 SEHNR, CDR2 FQNEAQ (reference sequence). Trimming took off 1 base at V and 7 bases at J, with 10 bases between the two ends. The length of the CDR3 is 13 residues. The DNA for the CDR3 is TGTGCCAGCAGCTTAGTGACGGACAGTGAAGCTTTCTTT. It specifies CASSLVTDSEAFF.

This sequence joins TRBV28 and TRBJ1-5; 7 bases line up with TRBD1. Germline CDR1 is MDHEN and CDR2 is SYDVKM. The length of the CDR3 is 16 residues. V shed 3 bases and J 0 bases; nucleotides not matched to a gene: 5. The CDR3 reads CASSFLGTDSNQPQHF. The CDR3 DNA reads TGTGCCAGCAGTTTCCTTGGGACAGATAGCAATCAGCCCCAGCATTTT.

The chain is built from TRBV7-8 and TRBJ1-3; D is uncertain. Germline-derived CDR1 and CDR2 are SGHVS and FQNEAQ. V lost 0 bases and J lost 3, with 6 bases in between. The CDR3 has 14 residues. The CDR3 sequence: CASSLAPGGNTIYF. In nucleotides, the CDR3 is TGTGCCAGCAGCTTAGCGCCTGGTGGAAACACCATATATTTT.

Turning to this clone: The identical CDR3 is also encoded by other nucleotide sequences in the sample. The genes are TRBV18 and TRBJ1-3, with D possibly being TRBD1 (5 bases). The V gene lost 3 bases and the J gene lost 0 bases, with 9 bases spanning the gap. Germline CDR1 reads KGHSH; CDR2 reads LQKENI. The CDR3 is 15 amino acids. CDR3 DNA: TGTGCCAGCTCACCCAGGGCGAACTCTGGAAACACCATATATTTT. It translates to CASSPRANSGNTIYF. Full variable domain (rest looked up from reference TRBV18 and TRBJ1-3): NAGVMQNPRHLVRRRGQEARLRCSPMKGHSHVYWYRQLPEEGLKFMVYLQKENIIDESGMPKERFSAEFPKEGPSILRIQQVVRGDSAAYFCASSPRANSGNTIYFGEGSWLTVV.